A selection of T cell receptor beta chains follows, all from one sample in a study of blood T cells in healthy people across ages. TCRdb re-derived calls from the 5' RACE reads in MiXCR, one entry per CDR3 protein. This table holds around 800,000 distinct CDR3 sequences, 46% found once. The sample taken for sequencing was blood. The receptors here all came from a man older than 75 in good health. Both conserved end residues are part of each CDR3. The D gene is left open where the match is weak. Clone size is stated in some rows and not others, as once, few, many or a class when expanded.

>.|.|TRBJ1-5|TRBV12-3/TRBV12-4
CASSFWAGNQPQHF
TGTGCCAGCAGTTTTTGGGCAGGGAATCAGCCCCAGCATTTT
>.|.|TRBJ2-5|TRBV12-3/TRBV12-4
CASSLALGYKETQYF
TGTGCCAGCAGTTTAGCCCTAGGATATAAAGAGACCCAGTACTTC
>.|.|TRBJ2-7|TRBV2
CASRSSVSPEQYF
TGTGCCAGCAGGAGTAGCGTGAGTCCCGAGCAGTACTTC
>TRBD1|.|TRBJ1-4|TRBV28
CASNPTTGLGANEKLFF
TGTGCCAGCAACCCTACGACAGGGCTGGGAGCTAATGAAAAACTGTTTTTT
>.|.|TRBJ2-2|TRBV9
CASSVQGITGELFF
TGTGCCAGCAGCGTCCAGGGAATCACCGGGGAGCTGTTTTTT
>.|.|TRBJ1-1|TRBV25-1
CAGSEQGVWTEAFF
TGTGCCGGCAGTGAACAAGGGGTATGGACTGAAGCTTTCTTT
>TRBD2|.|TRBJ2-1|TRBV4-3
CASSQVGAGALRNEQFF
TGCGCCAGCAGCCAAGTTGGAGCGGGGGCTCTTCGCAATGAGCAGTTCTTC
>TRBD1|once|TRBJ2-7|TRBV7-2
CASRPGTGTSPPSYEQYF
TGTGCCAGCAGGCCCGGGACAGGGACCTCGCCTCCCTCCTACGAGCAGTACTTC
>.|.|TRBJ2-5|TRBV27
CASSVRGGLETQYF
TGTGCCAGCAGTGTAAGAGGGGGGCTAGAGACCCAGTACTTC
>.|.|TRBJ1-1|TRBV5-6
CASSGKDGINTEAFF
TGTGCCAGCAGCGGGAAGGACGGGATTAACACTGAAGCTTTCTTT
>.|few|TRBJ2-1|TRBV20-1
CSAPLRDSFNEQFF
TGCAGTGCTCCCCTTCGGGACTCCTTCAATGAGCAGTTCTTC
>.|.|TRBJ2-3|TRBV12-5
CASGFAGTDTQYF
TGTGCTAGTGGTTTTGCCGGCACAGATACGCAGTATTTT
>.|many|TRBJ1-1|TRBV16
CASSHSSVNTEAFF
TGTGCCAGCAGCCACAGTTCAGTGAACACTGAAGCTTTCTTT
>.|.|TRBJ2-5|TRBV7-9
CASSLEVLETQYF
TGTGCCAGCAGCTTAGAGGTTTTGGAGACCCAGTACTTC
>TRBD1|.|TRBJ2-7|TRBV5-1
CASSFQTGGPYEQYF
TGCGCCAGCAGCTTCCAAACAGGGGGCCCCTACGAGCAGTACTTC
>TRBD1|.|TRBJ2-5|TRBV24-1
CATSPGQAQETQYF
TGTGCCACCAGCCCGGGACAGGCCCAAGAGACCCAGTACTTC
>TRBD1|many|TRBJ2-5|TRBV15
CATSRDVLGTEETQYF
TGTGCCACCAGCAGAGACGTTTTAGGGACAGAAGAGACCCAGTACTTC
>.|.|TRBJ2-4|TRBV2
CASTSVGNIQYF
TGTGCCAGCACTTCAGTGGGAAACATTCAGTACTTC
>.|few|TRBJ2-3|TRBV7-2
CASSFPSADTQYF
TGTGCCAGCAGCTTCCCTAGCGCAGATACGCAGTATTTT
>.|few|TRBJ2-3|TRBV4-3
CASKREGADTQYF
TGCGCCAGCAAAAGGGAGGGGGCAGATACGCAGTATTTT
>TRBD1|.|TRBJ2-3|TRBV4-3
CASSQEDRGITDTQYF
TGCGCCAGCAGCCAAGAAGACAGGGGGATCACAGATACGCAGTATTTT
>.|once|TRBJ2-4|TRBV9
CASSEGGHQNIQYF
TGTGCCAGCAGCGAAGGGGGACACCAAAACATTCAGTACTTC
>TRBD1|.|TRBJ2-7|TRBV24-1
CATSDSPQAGQGHEQYF
TGTGCCACCAGTGATTCTCCCCAAGCCGGACAGGGACACGAGCAGTACTTC
>.|.|TRBJ1-4|TRBV12-3/TRBV12-4
CASTGIGTNEKLFF
TGTGCCAGCACCGGGATAGGCACTAATGAAAAACTGTTTTTT
>TRBD2|.|TRBJ2-7|TRBV7-2
CASSLDSGRYEQYF
TGTGCCAGCAGCTTAGACAGCGGGAGGTACGAGCAGTACTTC
>.|few|TRBJ2-7|TRBV28
CASSFQRLFYEQYF
TGTGCCAGCAGTTTCCAGCGGTTATTCTACGAGCAGTACTTC
>TRBD2|many|TRBJ2-5|TRBV10-2
CASGGLAAFLETQYF
TGCGCCAGCGGGGGACTAGCGGCCTTTTTGGAGACCCAGTACTTC
>TRBD2|few|TRBJ2-1|TRBV12-3/TRBV12-4
CASSLALGLAGAWLEQFF
TGTGCCAGCAGTTTAGCGCTAGGGCTAGCGGGAGCCTGGCTAGAGCAGTTCTTC
>TRBD1|many|TRBJ2-7|TRBV5-1
CASSAGQGAYEQYF
TGTGCCAGCAGCGCCGGACAGGGGGCCTACGAGCAGTACTTC
>.|.|TRBJ1-4|TRBV2
CASSEAGGWAGEKLFF
TGTGCCAGCAGTGAAGCAGGAGGGTGGGCTGGTGAAAAACTGTTTTTT
>.|once|TRBJ2-3|TRBV4-2
CASSQDSYRVDTQYF
TGTGCCAGCAGCCAAGATTCATATAGGGTAGATACGCAGTATTTT
>.|.|TRBJ2-1|TRBV9
CASSVGDRDSYNEQFF
TGTGCCAGCAGCGTAGGGGACCGCGACTCCTACAATGAGCAGTTCTTC
>.|.|TRBJ1-1|TRBV5-1
CASSFGERITEAFF
TGCGCCAGCAGTTTTGGGGAAAGGATCACTGAAGCTTTCTTT
>.|many|TRBJ2-3|TRBV10-2
CASSVFSRSTDTQYF
TGCGCCAGCAGTGTCTTCAGTAGATCCACAGATACGCAGTATTTT
>TRBD2|many|TRBJ2-7|TRBV15
CATSMGLAGGYEQYF
TGTGCCACCAGCATGGGACTAGCGGGAGGCTACGAGCAGTACTTC
>TRBD1|few|TRBJ1-4|TRBV7-8
CASSTITGAGPEKLFF
TGTGCCAGCAGCACCATAACAGGGGCTGGACCTGAAAAACTGTTTTTT
>.|few|TRBJ2-7|TRBV7-2
CASSLAMSYEQYF
TGTGCCAGCAGCTTAGCCATGTCCTACGAGCAGTACTTC
>TRBD1|.|TRBJ1-2|TRBV4-2
CASSQPTGRTTNYGYTF
TGTGCCAGCAGCCAGCCGACAGGGAGGACGACTAACTATGGCTACACCTTC
>.|.|TRBJ2-2|TRBV5-1
CASSQGTVNTGELFF
TGCGCCAGCAGCCAAGGGACTGTGAACACCGGGGAGCTGTTTTTT
>TRBD2|.|TRBJ2-3|TRBV3-1
CASSQDKGGLAGALDTQYF
TGTGCCAGCAGCCAAGATAAGGGGGGACTAGCGGGAGCTCTAGATACGCAGTATTTT
>TRBD2|.|TRBJ2-1|TRBV20-1
CSAPPAGFYNEQFF
TGCAGTGCCCCGCCAGCGGGATTCTACAATGAGCAGTTCTTC
>TRBD2|.|TRBJ2-1|TRBV3-1
CASSQGLAGGPVSHEQFF
TGTGCCAGCAGCCAGGGACTAGCGGGAGGGCCGGTGTCCCATGAGCAGTTCTTC
>TRBD2|.|TRBJ2-1|TRBV7-8
CASSLTGTSAEQFF
TGTGCCAGCAGCTTAACCGGGACTAGCGCCGAGCAGTTCTTC
>TRBD2|.|TRBJ2-1|TRBV19
CASSSSGNYNEQFF
TGTGCCAGTAGCTCTAGCGGGAACTACAATGAGCAGTTCTTC
>TRBD2|.|TRBJ2-7|TRBV7-2
CASSSSGRELEQYF
TGTGCCAGCAGTTCTAGCGGGAGGGAGCTCGAGCAGTACTTC
>TRBD1|.|TRBJ2-1|TRBV28
CASSYPDRGAYEQFF
TGTGCCAGCAGTTACCCGGACAGGGGAGCCTACGAGCAGTTCTTC
>.|.|TRBJ2-5|TRBV29-1
CSVEVLEIQETQYF
TGCAGCGTTGAAGTACTCGAGATCCAAGAGACCCAGTACTTC
>TRBD2|.|TRBJ2-3|TRBV29-1
CSVTPGGPTDTQYF
TGCAGCGTTACCCCGGGGGGACCCACAGATACGCAGTATTTT
>.|.|TRBJ2-6|TRBV25-1
CASSGRQSLNGANVLTF
TGTGCCAGCAGTGGTCGACAGTCTCTAAACGGGGCCAACGTCCTGACTTTC
>.|.|TRBJ2-5|TRBV12-3/TRBV12-4
CASSVSPQETQYF
TGTGCCAGCAGTGTAAGCCCCCAAGAGACCCAGTACTTC
>.|.|TRBJ2-7|TRBV7-3
CASSSIQGGEQYF
TGTGCCAGCAGCTCCATCCAGGGGGGCGAACAGTACTTC
>.|.|TRBJ2-7|TRBV14
CASSPRDWERNEQYF
TGTGCCAGCAGCCCCCGGGACTGGGAGCGCAATGAGCAGTACTTC
>TRBD2|.|TRBJ2-7|TRBV5-1
CASRTAAGAYEQYF
TGCGCCAGCAGAACCGCGGCGGGGGCCTACGAGCAGTACTTC